One sample yielded the 23 T cell receptor beta chains listed below, sequenced in a study of blood T cell repertoires in COVID-19. Assay: immunoSEQ multiplex PCR; the TCRdb copy retains only in-frame clones and omits some. The data contain 200,000 to 300,000 clones, around 87% of them singletons. The specimen was peripheral blood. The receptors were gathered from a woman between 45 and 60 years old with acute or convalescent COVID-19.

V and J are TRBV6-5 and TRBJ1-5, with D perhaps TRBD1 (6 bases). Germline CDR1 reads MNHEY; CDR2 reads SVGAGI. The CDR3 is 14 amino acids. Trimming took off 7 bases at V and 6 bases at J, with 16 bases between the two ends. The CDR3 coding sequence is TGTGCCAGCACCAGAAGGGGGGGGGTTCAGCCCCAGCATTTT. It is translated as CASTRRGGVQPQHF.

This chain connects TRBV29-1 to TRBJ2-5; 10 nucleotides line up with TRBD2. CDR3 length: 14 residues. The ends lost 6 bases at V and 4 bases at J; junction bases unmatched: 8. Germline V gene data show CDR1 as SQVTM and CDR2 as ANQGSEA. The CDR3 region has the DNA TGCAGCGTAGACCCTAGCGGGAGTTCAGAGACCCAGTACTTC. Protein sequence: CSVDPSGSSETQYF.

The sample holds one count of this clone. The chain combines TRBV28 with TRBJ2-7, with TRBD2 as a possible D gene (6 bases). Germline CDR1 MDHEN, CDR2 SYDVKM. V dropped 2 bases and J dropped 12 bases, with 14 bases sitting between them. This CDR3 is 12 amino acids long. CDR3 sequence reads: CASSLESAGRYF. The CDR3 coding sequence is TGTGCCAGCAGTTTAGAGAGCGCCGGGAGGTACTTC. The full variable domain, its missing parts supplied by reference TRBV28 and TRBJ2-7, is DVKVTQSSRYLVKRTGEKVFLECVQDMDHENMFWYRQDPGLGLRLIYFSYDVKMKEKGDIPEGYSVSREKKERFSLILESASTNQTSMYLCASSLESAGRYFGPGTRLTVT.

This chain links TRBV18 with TRBJ2-7; 9 bases align to TRBD2. Trimming took 3 bases from V and 5 from J; bases not matched to a gene: 8. From germline, CDR1 is KGHSH and CDR2 LQKENI. This CDR3 contains 15 residues. The CDR3, as DNA: TGTGCCAGCTCACCTTATAGCGGGAGTATCGACGAGCAGTACTTC. It codes for CASSPYSGSIDEQYF.

The V gene is TRBV5-4, the J gene TRBJ1-2; possible D gene TRBD1, 6 bases. V was cut by 6 bases and J by 0 bases, with 18 bases left in between. The CDR3 consists of 16 residues. Germline lookup yields CDR1 SGHNT and CDR2 YYREEE (reference sequence). The CDR3 DNA reads as TGTGCCAGCAACTCCATCGGACAGATAGCTAACTATGGCTACACCTTC. Translating gives CASNSIGQIANYGYTF. Full variable domain (outside the CDR3, taken from reference TRBV5-4 and TRBJ1-2): ETGVTQSPTHLIKTRGQQVTLRCSSQSGHNTVSWYQQALGQGPQFIFQYYREEENGRGNFPPRFSGLQFPNYSSELNVNALELDDSALYLCASNSIGQIANYGYTFGSGTRLTVV.

The chain is built from TRBV9 and TRBJ2-6, with TRBD2 as a possible D gene (5 bases). This CDR3 is built from 13 residues. Germline lookup yields CDR1 SGDLS and CDR2 YYNGEE. V lost 7 bases and J lost 1, with 6 bases in between. CDR3 protein: CASRLSGANVLTF. In DNA form, the CDR3 reads TGTGCCAGCCGACTATCTGGGGCCAACGTCCTGACTTTC.

This clone came up many times. The chain carries TRBV30 and TRBJ2-7; D call uncertain. The CDR3 runs 11 residues. Germline CDR1 and CDR2: GTSNPN and SVGIG (reference sequence). V shed 0 bases and J shed 6 bases, with 6 bases lying between them. CDR3 DNA: TGTGCCTGGAGTGTATTCGGCGAGCAGTACTTC. Translation gives CAWSVFGEQYF.

The rearrangement uses TRBV9 and TRBJ2-1; D is uncertain. Germline loops: CDR1 SGDLS, CDR2 YYNGEE. The CDR3 loop spans 16 amino acids. The V end was cut by 0 bases, the J end by 0 bases, with 10 bases between. CDR3 protein: CASSVAPLSSYNEQFF. The CDR3 DNA sequence: TGTGCCAGCAGCGTAGCTCCCCTAAGCTCCTACAATGAGCAGTTCTTC.

This rearrangement joins TRBV7-9 to TRBJ1-4, with 9 bases that match TRBD1. The J segment lost 7 bases and the V segment lost 1 base, leaving 1 base of the junction unmatched. This CDR3 has 14 amino acids. Germline V gene sequence: CDR1 SEHNR, CDR2 FQNEAQ (reference sequence). This chain's CDR3 is CASSLEQGAEKLFF. The CDR3 region has the DNA TGTGCCAGCAGCTTAGAACAGGGGGCTGAAAAACTGTTTTTT.

The chain joins TRBV5-6 to TRBJ2-7; 7 bases map to TRBD1. The CDR3 sequence is 13 residues long. The ends lost 4 bases at V and 4 bases at J; junction bases unmatched: 5. Germline V lookup: CDR1 SGHDT, CDR2 YYEEEE. CDR3 sequence: CASSAWTGYEQYF. In nucleotides, the CDR3 is TGTGCCAGCAGCGCATGGACAGGTTACGAGCAGTACTTC.

V is TRBV9 and J is TRBJ1-4; 11 bases map to TRBD1. Looked up from germline, CDR1 is SGDLS and CDR2 is YYNGEE. CDR3 length: 14 residues. After removal of 5 bases from V and 8 bases from J, the junction contained 5 bases not matched to a gene. The CDR3: CASSAGTGGEKLFF. The CDR3 DNA reads as TGTGCCAGCAGTGCCGGGACAGGGGGGGAAAAACTGTTTTTT.

This clone was seen only once. The genes are TRBV18 and TRBJ1-4; D is undetermined. Germline loops: CDR1 KGHSH, CDR2 LQKENI. The CDR3 consists of 14 residues. V was clipped by 5 bases and J by 5 bases, with 12 bases between them. CDR3 loop: CASSSPLRNEKLFF. The CDR3 region has the DNA TGTGCCAGCTCAAGTCCCCTACGAAATGAAAAACTGTTTTTT. Drawing the rest from reference TRBV18 and TRBJ1-4, the complete variable domain is NAGVMQNPRHLVRRRGQEARLRCSPMKGHSHVYWYRQLPEEGLKFMVYLQKENIIDESGMPKERFSAEFPKEGPSILRIQQVVRGDSAAYFCASSSPLRNEKLFFGSGTQLSVL.

This rearrangement joins TRBV28 to TRBJ1-2, with no clear D. The V end lost 5 bases, the J end lost 1 base, and 8 bases lay between the germline ends. Germline V lookup: CDR1 MDHEN, CDR2 SYDVKM. CDR3 length: 13 residues. The CDR3, as DNA: TGTGCCAGCAGTCGACAAGTTAACTATGGCTACACCTTC. This translates into CASSRQVNYGYTF.

The chain employs TRBV28 and TRBJ1-3, with D perhaps TRBD1 (5 bases). CDR1 and CDR2 (germline): MDHEN, SYDVKM. V shed 6 bases and J shed 2 bases, with 11 bases lying between them. The CDR3 runs to 14 residues. Written as DNA, the CDR3 is TGTGCCAGCAGAACACAGGATCCTGGAAACACCATATATTTT. Its protein product is CASRTQDPGNTIYF.

The chain links TRBV19 to TRBJ2-5; TRBD2 matches 9 bases. The CDR3 extends over 13 amino acids. The germline V gene has CDR1 LNHDA and CDR2 SQIVND (reference sequence). The J segment lost 4 bases and the V segment lost 4 bases, leaving 1 base of the junction unmatched. This CDR3 reads CASSSGRAETQYF. The CDR3 DNA reads TGTGCCAGTAGTAGCGGGAGGGCAGAGACCCAGTACTTC.

The chain employs TRBV19 and TRBJ1-1; D is unclear. CDR1 and CDR2 (germline): LNHDA, SQIVND (reference sequence). This CDR3 region has 15 residues. Trimming left V 6 bases short and J 4 bases short, with 18 bases between. CDR3 sequence reads: CASSPVGSWSTEAFF. DNA of the CDR3: TGTGCCAGTAGCCCTGTAGGTAGTTGGAGCACTGAAGCTTTCTTT.

The chain uses TRBV30 and TRBJ2-5; 12 bases agree with TRBD1. The germline CDR1 and CDR2 sequences are GTSNPN and SVGIG (reference sequence). The trim removed 8 bases at V and 10 bases at J, leaving 11 bases unmatched. The CDR3 sequence is 13 residues long. The CDR3 protein is CAVGTGGVFDQYF. The CDR3 nucleotides are TGTGCCGTAGGGACAGGGGGCGTCTTTGACCAGTACTTC.

V and J are TRBV19 and TRBJ2-7, with a possible D match to TRBD2 (7 bases). Deletions cut 2 bases from V and 6 bases from J, with 17 bases between. This CDR3 spans 15 amino acids. Germline loops: CDR1 LNHDA, CDR2 SQIVND (reference sequence). CDR3 sequence: CASSINWGGRFEQYF. CDR3 nucleotide sequence: TGTGCCAGTAGTATAAATTGGGGGGGCCGGTTCGAGCAGTACTTC.

J is TRBJ2-3 and V is TRBV7-3, with D tentatively TRBD1 (6 bases). V was pared by 0 bases and J by 4 bases, with 17 bases between. This CDR3 has 17 residues. CDR1 is SGHTA, CDR2 FQGTGA, per germline. The CDR3 reads CASSLTWDTNSADTQYF. CDR3 DNA: TGTGCCAGCAGCTTAACCTGGGACACCAACAGCGCAGATACGCAGTATTTT.

The chain uses TRBV19 and TRBJ1-2, with D possibly being TRBD1 (5 bases). Trimming shortened V by 5 bases and J by 3 bases, and 10 bases separated the two germline ends. Per the germline V gene, CDR1 is LNHDA and CDR2 is SQIVND (reference sequence). The CDR3 sequence is 13 residues long. CDR3 in DNA: TGTGCCAGTAGTGTCGACAGATACTATGGCTACACCTTC. It translates to CASSVDRYYGYTF.

This clone was counted between two and nine times. V and J are TRBV24-1 and TRBJ1-1; 9 positions match TRBD1. CDR3 length: 14 amino acids. Germline V lookup: CDR1 KGHDR, CDR2 SFDVKD. The V segment lost 7 bases and the J segment 4 bases; nucleotides outside the gene matches: 6. This CDR3 reads CATRDRGLATEAFF. CDR3 nucleotides: TGTGCCACCAGGGACAGGGGACTGGCCACTGAAGCTTTCTTT.

V gene TRBV7-9 combines with J gene TRBJ2-3; perhaps TRBD2 as D (6 bases). There are 16 residues in the CDR3. The V gene lost 5 bases and the J gene lost 0 bases, with 15 bases spanning the gap. Germline lookup yields CDR1 SEHNR and CDR2 FQNEAQ (reference sequence). This chain's CDR3 is CASSPPTSTSTDTQYF. In DNA form, the CDR3 reads TGTGCCAGCAGCCCCCCCACTAGCACGAGCACAGATACGCAGTATTTT. The entire variable domain, with the rest obtained from reference TRBV7-9 and TRBJ2-3, is as follows: DTGVSQNPRHKITKRGQNVTFRCDPISEHNRLYWYRQTLGQGPEFLTYFQNEAQLEKSRLLSDRFSAERPKGSFSTLEIQRTEQGDSAMYLCASSPPTSTSTDTQYFGPGTRLTVL.

This rearrangement joins TRBV11-2 to TRBJ2-4, with D possibly matching TRBD1 (6 bases). The CDR3 extends over 16 amino acids. Germline V gene data show CDR1 as SGHAT and CDR2 as FQNNGV. V gave up 5 bases and J gave up 2 bases, with 16 bases separating them. CDR3 protein: CASSTVLGAPKNIQYF. In nucleotides, the CDR3 is TGTGCCAGCAGCACGGTGCTGGGGGCGCCCAAAAACATTCAGTACTTC.